Following are 5 T cell receptor beta chains from one sample sequenced in a study of blood T cell repertoires in COVID-19. The method was immunoSEQ multiplex PCR; TCRdb's version includes in-frame clones alone and lacks a portion of them. This sample has 200,000 to 250,000 clones, with almost 85% found just once. Sequencing input: peripheral blood. The origin of the receptors is a woman of 80 years or more with acute or convalescent COVID-19.

V is TRBV19 and J is TRBJ1-1; a weak D match, TRBD1 (6 bases). Trimming removed 6 bases from V and 4 bases from J, with 12 bases in between. Germline loops: CDR1 LNHDA, CDR2 SQIVND (reference sequence). The length of the CDR3 is 13 residues. The CDR3 loop is CASRVRGGTEAFF. The CDR3 DNA sequence: TGTGCCAGTAGAGTAAGGGGGGGCACTGAAGCTTTCTTT.

The chain joins TRBV19 to TRBJ1-5; TRBD1 might be the D (6 bases). Germline-derived CDR1 and CDR2 are LNHDA and SQIVND (reference sequence). V was trimmed by 6 bases and J by 5 bases, leaving 14 bases between them. The CDR3 contains 14 residues. As DNA, the CDR3 is TGTGCCAGTAGCCGTGGACAGTTTGATCAGCCCCAGCATTTT. Protein: CASSRGQFDQPQHF. Full variable domain (missing parts from reference TRBV19 and TRBJ1-5): DGGITQSPKYLFRKEGQNVTLSCEQNLNHDAMYWYRQDPGQGLRLIYYSQIVNDFQKGDIAEGYSVSREKKESFPLTVTSAQKNPTAFYLCASSRGQFDQPQHFGDGTRLSIL.

For the CDR3, the DNA is TGTGCCAGTAGCCCGAGCGGGAGGGCCTCCAATGAGCAGTTCTTC. Its translation is CASSPSGRASNEQFF. The chain joins TRBV19 to TRBJ2-1; 10 bases map to TRBD2. The CDR3 length is 15 residues. J was trimmed by 6 bases and V by 6 bases; bases with no gene match: 8. Germline V lookup: CDR1 LNHDA, CDR2 SQIVND (reference sequence).

This chain connects TRBV28 to TRBJ1-5; 8 bases are shared with TRBD1. Germline loops: CDR1 MDHEN, CDR2 SYDVKM. Trimming took 6 bases from V and 7 from J; bases not matched to a gene: 8. The CDR3 loop spans 14 amino acids. CDR3 coding DNA: TGTGCCAGCAGGAGACAGGGGCGGGGGCAGCCCCAGCATTTT. This codes for CASRRQGRGQPQHF.

The chain recombines TRBV4-1 with TRBJ1-1, with TRBD1 as a possible D gene (5 bases). V was cut by 0 bases and J by 3 bases, with 8 bases left in between. The length of the CDR3 is 14 residues. Germline CDR1 and CDR2: MGHRA and YSYEKL. For the CDR3, the DNA is TGCGCCAGCAGCCAAGATGGGGCCTACACTGAAGCTTTCTTT. Amino acid sequence: CASSQDGAYTEAFF.